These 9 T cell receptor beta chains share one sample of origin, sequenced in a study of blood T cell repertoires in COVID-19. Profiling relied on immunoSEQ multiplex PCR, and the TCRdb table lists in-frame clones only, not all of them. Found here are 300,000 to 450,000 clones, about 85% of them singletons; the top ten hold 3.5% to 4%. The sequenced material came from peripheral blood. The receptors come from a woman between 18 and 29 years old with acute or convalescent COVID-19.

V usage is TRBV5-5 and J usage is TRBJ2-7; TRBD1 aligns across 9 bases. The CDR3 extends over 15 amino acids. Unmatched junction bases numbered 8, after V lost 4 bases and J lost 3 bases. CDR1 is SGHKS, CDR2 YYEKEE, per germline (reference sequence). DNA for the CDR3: TGTGCCAGCAGCAAGACAGGGGGTAAGGTCTACGAGCAGTACTTC. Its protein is CASSKTGGKVYEQYF. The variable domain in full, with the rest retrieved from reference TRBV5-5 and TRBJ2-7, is DAGVTQSPTHLIKTRGQQVTLRCSPISGHKSVSWYQQVLGQGPQFIFQYYEKEERGRGNFPDRFSARQFPNYSSELNVNALLLGDSALYLCASSKTGGKVYEQYFGPGTRLTVT.

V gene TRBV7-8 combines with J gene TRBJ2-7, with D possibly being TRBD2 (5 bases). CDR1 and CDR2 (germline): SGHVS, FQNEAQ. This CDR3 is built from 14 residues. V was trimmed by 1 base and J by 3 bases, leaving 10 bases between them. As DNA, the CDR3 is TGTGCCAGCAGCTTAGGCGGACTGATCTACGAGCAGTACTTC. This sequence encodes CASSLGGLIYEQYF.

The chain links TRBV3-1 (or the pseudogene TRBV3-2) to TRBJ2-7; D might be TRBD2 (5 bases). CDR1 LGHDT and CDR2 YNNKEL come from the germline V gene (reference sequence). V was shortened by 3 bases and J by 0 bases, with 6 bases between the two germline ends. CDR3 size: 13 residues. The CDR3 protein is CASSHRDSYEQYF. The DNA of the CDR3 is TGTGCCAGCAGCCACCGGGACTCCTACGAGCAGTACTTC.

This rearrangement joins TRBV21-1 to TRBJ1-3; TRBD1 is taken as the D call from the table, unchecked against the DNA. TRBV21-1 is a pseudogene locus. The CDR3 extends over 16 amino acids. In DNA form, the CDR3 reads TGTGCCAGCAGCAAAGAATGCCAGGGAATGGGAAACACCATATATTTT. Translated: CASSKECQGMGNTIYF.

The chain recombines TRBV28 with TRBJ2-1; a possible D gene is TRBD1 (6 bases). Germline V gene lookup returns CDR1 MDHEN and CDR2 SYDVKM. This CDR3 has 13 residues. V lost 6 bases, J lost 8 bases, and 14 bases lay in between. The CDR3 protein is CASSGQGLHEQFF. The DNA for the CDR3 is TGTGCCAGCAGCGGCCAGGGGTTACATGAGCAGTTCTTC.

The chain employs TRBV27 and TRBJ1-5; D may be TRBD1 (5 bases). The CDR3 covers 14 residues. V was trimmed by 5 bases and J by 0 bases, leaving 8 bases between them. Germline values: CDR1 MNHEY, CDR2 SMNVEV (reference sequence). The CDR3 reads CASSQQASNQPQHF. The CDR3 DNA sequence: TGTGCCAGCAGTCAACAGGCTAGCAATCAGCCCCAGCATTTT.

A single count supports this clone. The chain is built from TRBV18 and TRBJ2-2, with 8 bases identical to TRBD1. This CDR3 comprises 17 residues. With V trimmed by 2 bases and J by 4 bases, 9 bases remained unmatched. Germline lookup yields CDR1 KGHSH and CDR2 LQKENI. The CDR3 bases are TGTGCCAGCTCACCATCACCGCAGGGGGCGAGCACCGGGGAGCTGTTTTTT. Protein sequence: CASSPSPQGASTGELFF.

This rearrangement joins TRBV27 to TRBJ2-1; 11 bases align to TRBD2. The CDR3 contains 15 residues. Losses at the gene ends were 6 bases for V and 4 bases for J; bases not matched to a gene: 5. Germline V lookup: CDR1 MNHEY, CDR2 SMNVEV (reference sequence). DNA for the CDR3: TGTGCCAGCAGACAAGGACTAGCGGGTTACAATGAGCAGTTCTTC. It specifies CASRQGLAGYNEQFF.

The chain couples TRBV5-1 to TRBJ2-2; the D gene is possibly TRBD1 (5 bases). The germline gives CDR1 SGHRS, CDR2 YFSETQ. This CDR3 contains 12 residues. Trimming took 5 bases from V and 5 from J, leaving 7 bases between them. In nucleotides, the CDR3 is TGCGCCAGCAGGGGGCGTACCGGGGAGCTGTTTTTT. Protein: CASRGRTGELFF.